This T cell receptor (beta chain) was identified during a study of blood T cell repertoires in COVID-19. Across the study: Italy, Spain and the United States were the sources of the convalescent and acute COVID-19 samples. Nucleic acid was either cDNA or gDNA, and it came from T cells, B-cell-depleted T cells, or PBMCs.

With 0 bases clipped from V and 7 bases from J, the junction kept 5 bases outside the gene matches. CDR1 is GTSNPN and CDR2 is SVGIG in the germline V gene (reference sequence). The CDR3 spans 14 residues. In the original processing: Scientists estimated how many nucleated cells there were by amplifying reference gene primers. Sequencing was performed with immunoSEQ multiplex PCR; in TCRdb, only in-frame clones are kept and a portion is missing. V, J and clone size are taken as reported in that table, and D and trimming were inferred from the DNA itself. The profile shows roughly 110,000 clones, more than 80% of them singletons.

Sequenced sample: peripheral blood. The origin of this receptor is a woman aged 60-75 years with acute or convalescent COVID-19. The gene calls are TRBV30 and TRBJ2-1; TRBD2 matches 8 bases. CDR3 protein: CAWSVGLAGNEQFF. The CDR3 DNA follows: TGTGCCTGGAGTGTAGGCCTAGCGGGTAATGAGCAGTTCTTC.